The entry below gives a single T cell receptor (beta chain) sequence along with its context. Germline values: CDR1 LGHNA, CDR2 YNFKEQ. The CDR3 loop spans 15 amino acids. V dropped 0 bases and J dropped 4 bases, with 12 bases sitting between them. This entry belongs to a study of blood T cell repertoires in COVID-19. On the study more broadly: Samples of COVID-19 (acute and convalescent) were obtained from the United States, Italy and Spain. T cells, B-cell-depleted T cells, or PBMCs provided the cDNA or gDNA that served as material.

Authors' processing steps: Cell counts per sample came from amplifying reference gene primers. TCRdb's copy holds only in-frame clones and misses some; the assay was immunoSEQ multiplex PCR. The V and J calls and the clone size are those of that table, but D and trimming were determined from the DNA. The sample lists tens of thousands of clones, just under 85% occurring once. Sequenced material: peripheral blood. The gene calls are TRBV4-2 and TRBJ1-2; possible D gene TRBD1, 6 bases. The sequence was obtained from a human donor with acute or convalescent COVID-19. The donor label of this sample is uncertain. CDR3 amino acids: CASSQDVGDTYGYTF. DNA for the CDR3: TGTGCCAGCAGCCAAGATGTGGGGGACACCTATGGCTACACCTTC.